One sample yielded the 11 T cell receptor beta chains listed below, sequenced in a study of control samples from healthy donors and cancer patients. Only in-frame clones appear in the TCRdb table, and some are missing; sequencing was by immunoSEQ multiplex PCR. The data show 99,000 or so clones, 83% seen once. Sequences were obtained from blood. These receptors all stem from a woman between 50 and 59 years old in good health.

This chain joins TRBV9 and TRBJ1-4, with TRBD1 as a possible D gene (5 bases). Germline CDR1 and CDR2: SGDLS and YYNGEE. The CDR3 has 16 residues. Trimming cost V 3 bases and J 3 bases, with 15 bases left between them. This CDR3 is CASSGPSGNANEKLFF. The CDR3 DNA sequence: TGTGCCAGCAGCGGCCCCTCAGGGAATGCTAATGAAAAACTGTTTTTT.

This clone was counted a few times. This sequence joins TRBV5-1 and TRBJ2-3; TRBD2 aligns across 7 bases. With V trimmed by 9 bases and J by 3 bases, 7 bases remained unmatched. The germline V gene encodes CDR1 SGHRS and CDR2 YFSETQ. This CDR3 has 13 residues. The CDR3 sequence is CATSGAGTDTQYF. In DNA, the CDR3 is TGCGCCACAAGCGGGGCCGGGACAGATACGCAGTATTTT.

The chain joins TRBV7-2 to TRBJ2-7; 8 bases fit TRBD2. Per the germline V gene, CDR1 is SGHTA and CDR2 is FQGNSA. Germline trimming cut 0 bases from V and 5 bases from J; bases unmatched to any gene: 6. The CDR3 is 15 residues long. For the CDR3, the DNA is TGTGCCAGCAGCTTAGCGTTTGCCGGGAGGGACGAGCAGTACTTC. This sequence encodes CASSLAFAGRDEQYF.

The V gene is TRBV20-1, the J gene TRBJ1-4; TRBD1 is a possible D gene (6 bases). V dropped 3 bases and J dropped 4 bases, with 9 bases sitting between them. The CDR3 length is 13 residues. The V gene's germline CDR1 is DFQATT and CDR2 SNEGSKA (reference sequence). The CDR3 bases are TGCAGTGCTAGTAAGGGGGTTAATGAAAAACTGTTTTTT. It specifies CSASKGVNEKLFF.

The chain recombines TRBV7-3 with TRBJ2-7; tentatively, D is TRBD2 (7 bases). V dropped 2 bases and J dropped 0 bases, with 11 bases sitting between them. Looked up from germline, CDR1 is SGHTA and CDR2 is FQGTGA. The CDR3 is made up of 15 amino acids. CDR3 coding DNA: TGTGCCAGCAGCTTAGGGGGGGACACCTCCTACGAGCAGTACTTC. This sequence encodes CASSLGGDTSYEQYF.

This chain links TRBV6-5 with TRBJ2-2; 7 bases are shared with TRBD1. Germline values: CDR1 MNHEY, CDR2 SVGAGI. The CDR3 consists of 15 residues. The trim removed 6 bases at V and 3 bases at J, leaving 7 bases unmatched. The CDR3 DNA sequence: TGTGCCAGCAGGAGCCTTCAGGGGGACACCGGGGAGCTGTTTTTT. This sequence encodes CASRSLQGDTGELFF.

This chain links TRBV30 with TRBJ2-5; 14 nucleotides align to TRBD2. This CDR3 contains 18 residues. Germline CDR1 GTSNPN, CDR2 SVGIG (reference sequence). J was trimmed by 5 bases and V by 2 bases; bases with no gene match: 13. CDR3: CAWSRTGTSGSWGETQYF. The CDR3 coding sequence is TGTGCCTGGAGTAGAACCGGGACTAGCGGGAGTTGGGGGGAGACCCAGTACTTC.

The table lists this clone with a count of one. In DNA, the CDR3 is TGTGCCAGCAGCAGCAATACGGGAGCTGGAAACACCATATATTTT. This gives the protein CASSSNTGAGNTIYF. The rearrangement joins TRBV7-6 to TRBJ1-3, with D hard to call. The V end was cut by 5 bases, the J end by 2 bases, with 13 bases between. The germline V gene has CDR1 SGHVS and CDR2 FNYEAQ. The CDR3 spans 15 residues.

V gene TRBV9 combines with J gene TRBJ2-2; D may match TRBD1 or TRBD2 (5 bases each). The CDR3 is made up of 13 amino acids. Germline lookup yields CDR1 SGDLS and CDR2 YYNGEE. Trimming left V 4 bases short and J 10 bases short, with 14 bases between. The DNA for the CDR3 is TGTGCCAGCAGCCTCGGACCGGGGCTGGAGCTGTTTTTT. Its protein product is CASSLGPGLELFF.

This clone was detected only a few times. This chain connects TRBV29-1 to TRBJ2-2; no reliable D call. There are 12 residues in the CDR3. In germline, CDR1 is SQVTM, CDR2 ANQGSEA. V was trimmed by 6 bases and J by 4 bases, leaving 9 bases between them. CDR3 coding DNA: TGCAGCGTGCAGGACGCCACCGGGGAGCTGTTTTTT. This encodes CSVQDATGELFF.

The chain combines TRBV21-1 with TRBJ2-7; the DNA was not used to check the table's D call, TRBD2. TRBV21-1 is reported as a pseudogene. The CDR3 is 14 amino acids. CDR3 protein: CASKAQKAADEQYF. The CDR3, as DNA: TGTGCCAGCAAGGCACAAAAAGCGGCGGACGAGCAGTACTTC.